This TCR beta chain was sequenced in a study of human T cells and chemical hapten exposure. TCRdb re-called the RACE reads through MiXCR, storing one row per CDR3 protein. The table has approximately 90,000 distinct CDR3 sequences, about 8.7% seen once. Time point meaning: healthy volunteer bleed at 2 weeks. Total RNA came from unfractionated whole blood. CDR1 and CDR2 from the germline V gene are SGHTA and FQGNSA. V lost 4 bases and J 4 bases, leaving 8 bases between the germline ends. This CDR3 spans 13 amino acids. In this sample, this clonotype turned up a few times. Specimen: whole blood. The receptor's source is a female donor in good health. Some clones in this sample may be carry-over from other donors' samples. This sequence joins TRBV7-2 and TRBJ1-5; D gene unclear. The CDR3: CASSSTTNQPQHF. For the CDR3, the DNA is TGTGCCAGCAGCTCTACAACAAATCAGCCCCAGCATTTT.